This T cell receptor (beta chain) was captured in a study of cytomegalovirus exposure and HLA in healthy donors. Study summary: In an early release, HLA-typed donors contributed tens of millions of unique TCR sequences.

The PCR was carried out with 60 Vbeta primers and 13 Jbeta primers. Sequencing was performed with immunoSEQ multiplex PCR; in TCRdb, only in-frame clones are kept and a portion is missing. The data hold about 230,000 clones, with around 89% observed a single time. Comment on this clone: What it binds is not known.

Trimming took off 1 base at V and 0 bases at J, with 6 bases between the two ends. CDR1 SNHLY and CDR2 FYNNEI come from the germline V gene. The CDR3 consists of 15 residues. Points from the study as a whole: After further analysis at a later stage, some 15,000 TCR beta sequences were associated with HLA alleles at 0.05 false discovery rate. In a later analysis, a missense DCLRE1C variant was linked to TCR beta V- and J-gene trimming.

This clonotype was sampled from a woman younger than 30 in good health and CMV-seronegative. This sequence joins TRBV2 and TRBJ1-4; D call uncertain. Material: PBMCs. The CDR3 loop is CASSEVGATNEKLFF. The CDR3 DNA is TGTGCCAGCAGTGAAGTCGGTGCAACTAATGAAAAACTGTTTTTT.